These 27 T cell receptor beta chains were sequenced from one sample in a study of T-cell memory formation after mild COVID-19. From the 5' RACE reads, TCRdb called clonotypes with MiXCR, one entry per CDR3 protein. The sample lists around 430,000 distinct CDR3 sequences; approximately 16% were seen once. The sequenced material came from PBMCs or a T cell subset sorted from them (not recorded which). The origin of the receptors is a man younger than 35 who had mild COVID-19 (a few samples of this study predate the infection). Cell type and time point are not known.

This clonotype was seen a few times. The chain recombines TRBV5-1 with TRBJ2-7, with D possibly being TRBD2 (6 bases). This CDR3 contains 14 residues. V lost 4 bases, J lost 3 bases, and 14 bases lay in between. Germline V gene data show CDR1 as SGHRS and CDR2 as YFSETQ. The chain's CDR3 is CASSGGTGDYEQYF. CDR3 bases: TGCGCCAGCAGCGGGGGGACGGGAGACTACGAGCAGTACTTC. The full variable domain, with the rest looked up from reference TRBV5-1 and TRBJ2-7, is KAGVTQTPRYLIKTRGQQVTLSCSPISGHRSVSWYQQTPGQGLQFLFEYFSETQRNKGNFPGRFSGRQFSNSRSEMNVSTLELGDSALYLCASSGGTGDYEQYFGPGTRLTVT.

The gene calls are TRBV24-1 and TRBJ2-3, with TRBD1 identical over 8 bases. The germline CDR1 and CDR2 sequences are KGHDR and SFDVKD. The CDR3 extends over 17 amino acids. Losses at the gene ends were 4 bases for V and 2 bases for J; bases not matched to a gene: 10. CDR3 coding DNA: TGTGCCACCAGTGAATCTGGACAGGGTGGGCACACAGATACGCAGTATTTT. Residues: CATSESGQGGHTDTQYF.

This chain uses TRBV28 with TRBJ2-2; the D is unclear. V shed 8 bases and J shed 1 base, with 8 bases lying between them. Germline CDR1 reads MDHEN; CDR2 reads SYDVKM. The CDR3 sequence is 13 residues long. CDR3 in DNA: TGTGCCAGCGCTCTGGGGAACACCGGGGAGCTGTTTTTT. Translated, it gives CASALGNTGELFF. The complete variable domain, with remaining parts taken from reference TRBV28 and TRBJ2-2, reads DVKVTQSSRYLVKRTGEKVFLECVQDMDHENMFWYRQDPGLGLRLIYFSYDVKMKEKGDIPEGYSVSREKKERFSLILESASTNQTSMYLCASALGNTGELFFGEGSRLTVL.

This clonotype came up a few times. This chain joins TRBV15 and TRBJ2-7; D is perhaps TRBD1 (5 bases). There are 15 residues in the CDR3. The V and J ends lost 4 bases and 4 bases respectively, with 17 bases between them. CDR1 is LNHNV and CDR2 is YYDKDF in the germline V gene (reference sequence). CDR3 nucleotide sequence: TGTGCCACCAGCATAGGACGGAGTGCAGGGTACGAGCAGTACGTC. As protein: CATSIGRSAGYEQYV.

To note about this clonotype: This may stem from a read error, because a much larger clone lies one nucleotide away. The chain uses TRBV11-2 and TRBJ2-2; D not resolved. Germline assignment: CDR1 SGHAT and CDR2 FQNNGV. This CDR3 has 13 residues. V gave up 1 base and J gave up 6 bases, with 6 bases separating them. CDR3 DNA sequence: TGTGCCAGCAGCTTAGCTACGGCCGGGGAGCTGTTTTTT. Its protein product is CASSLATAGELFF.

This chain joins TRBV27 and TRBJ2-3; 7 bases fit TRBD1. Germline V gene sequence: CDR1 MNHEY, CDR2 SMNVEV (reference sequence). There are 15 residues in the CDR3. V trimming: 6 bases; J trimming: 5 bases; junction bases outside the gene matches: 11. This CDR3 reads CASSPVGGDGDTQYF. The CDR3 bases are TGTGCCAGCAGCCCAGTAGGGGGCGACGGAGATACGCAGTATTTT.

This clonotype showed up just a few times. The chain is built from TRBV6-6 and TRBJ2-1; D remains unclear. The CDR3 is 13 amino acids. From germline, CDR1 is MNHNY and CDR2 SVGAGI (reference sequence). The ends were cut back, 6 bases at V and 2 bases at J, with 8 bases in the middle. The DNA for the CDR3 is TGTGCCAGCAGCGCGACAACCTACAATGAGCAGTTCTTC. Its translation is CASSATTYNEQFF.

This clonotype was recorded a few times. CDR3 sequence: CAISVPLFGALGTDTQYF. The CDR3 DNA sequence: TGTGCCATCAGTGTCCCCCTTTTTGGGGCGTTGGGCACAGATACGCAGTATTTT. The chain joins TRBV10-3 to TRBJ2-3; D might be TRBD1 (5 bases). Trimming stripped 4 bases from V and 1 base from J, with 21 bases between. Germline V gene lookup returns CDR1 ENHRY and CDR2 SYGVKD. There are 18 residues in the CDR3.

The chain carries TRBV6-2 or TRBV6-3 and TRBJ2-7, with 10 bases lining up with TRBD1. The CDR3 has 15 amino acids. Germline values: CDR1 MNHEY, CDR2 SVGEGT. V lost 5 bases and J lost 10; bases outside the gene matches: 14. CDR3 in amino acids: CASSDRDRGHSAQYF. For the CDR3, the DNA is TGTGCCAGCAGTGACCGGGACAGGGGACATTCGGCCCAGTACTTC.

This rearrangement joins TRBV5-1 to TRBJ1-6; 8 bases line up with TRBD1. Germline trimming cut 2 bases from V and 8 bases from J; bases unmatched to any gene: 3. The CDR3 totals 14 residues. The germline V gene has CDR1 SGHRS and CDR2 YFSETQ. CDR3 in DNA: TGCGCCAGCAGCTTCGGGACAGGAGATTCACCCCTCCACTTT. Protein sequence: CASSFGTGDSPLHF.

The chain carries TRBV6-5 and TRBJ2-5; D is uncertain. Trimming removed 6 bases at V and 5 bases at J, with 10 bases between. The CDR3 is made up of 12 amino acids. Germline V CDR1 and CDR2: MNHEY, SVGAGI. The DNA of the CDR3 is TGTGCCAGCAGGGCCCCCGGGGAGACCCAGTACTTC. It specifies CASRAPGETQYF.

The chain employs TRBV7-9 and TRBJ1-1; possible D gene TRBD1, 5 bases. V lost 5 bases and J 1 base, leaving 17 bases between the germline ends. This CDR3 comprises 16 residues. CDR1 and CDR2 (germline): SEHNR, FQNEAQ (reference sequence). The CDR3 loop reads CASSLGGGGGNTEAFF. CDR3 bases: TGTGCCAGCAGCCTCGGGGGTGGCGGCGGGAACACTGAAGCTTTCTTT.

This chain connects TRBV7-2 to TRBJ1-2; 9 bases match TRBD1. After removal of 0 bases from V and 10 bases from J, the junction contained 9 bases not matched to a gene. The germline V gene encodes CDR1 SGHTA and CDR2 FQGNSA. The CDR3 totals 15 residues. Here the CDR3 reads CASSLAWGQGTFYTF. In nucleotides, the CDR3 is TGTGCCAGCAGCTTAGCGTGGGGACAGGGTACCTTCTACACCTTC.

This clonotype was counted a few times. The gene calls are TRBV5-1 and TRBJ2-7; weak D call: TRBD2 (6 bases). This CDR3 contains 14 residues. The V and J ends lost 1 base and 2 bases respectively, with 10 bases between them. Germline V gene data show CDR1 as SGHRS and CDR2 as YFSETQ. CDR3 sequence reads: CASSLLGLTYEQYF. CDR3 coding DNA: TGCGCCAGCAGCTTGTTGGGACTCACCTACGAGCAGTACTTC.

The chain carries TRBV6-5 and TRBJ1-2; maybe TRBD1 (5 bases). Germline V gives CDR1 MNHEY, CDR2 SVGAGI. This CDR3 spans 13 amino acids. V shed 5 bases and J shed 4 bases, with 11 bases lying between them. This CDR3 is CASSTQGPYGYTF. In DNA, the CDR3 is TGTGCCAGCAGTACTCAGGGACCCTATGGCTACACCTTC.

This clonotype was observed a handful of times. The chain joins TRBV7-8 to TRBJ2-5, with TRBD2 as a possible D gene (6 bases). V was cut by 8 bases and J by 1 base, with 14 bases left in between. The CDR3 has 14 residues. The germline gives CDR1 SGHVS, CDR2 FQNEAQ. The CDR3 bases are TGTGCCAGCTTTGCGGGAAACCTCCAAGAGACCCAGTACTTC. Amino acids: CASFAGNLQETQYF. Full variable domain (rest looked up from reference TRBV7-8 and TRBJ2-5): GAGVSQSPRYKVAKRGQDVALRCDPISGHVSLFWYQQALGQGPEFLTYFQNEAQLDKSGLPSDRFFAERPEGSVSTLKIQRTQQEDSAVYLCASFAGNLQETQYFGPGTRLLVL.

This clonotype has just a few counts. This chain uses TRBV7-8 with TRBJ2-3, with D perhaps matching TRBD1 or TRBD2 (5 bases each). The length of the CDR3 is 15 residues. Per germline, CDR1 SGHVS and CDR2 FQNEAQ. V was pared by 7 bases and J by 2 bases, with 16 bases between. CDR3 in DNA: TGTGCCAGCACCGCTTACGAGGGGCCCACAGATACGCAGTATTTT. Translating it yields CASTAYEGPTDTQYF.

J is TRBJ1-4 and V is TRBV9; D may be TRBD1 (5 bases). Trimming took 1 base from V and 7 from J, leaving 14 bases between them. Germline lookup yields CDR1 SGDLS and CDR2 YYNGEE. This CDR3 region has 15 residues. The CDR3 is CASSVREGRSEKLFF. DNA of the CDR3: TGTGCCAGCAGCGTACGAGAGGGGCGGTCTGAAAAACTGTTTTTT.

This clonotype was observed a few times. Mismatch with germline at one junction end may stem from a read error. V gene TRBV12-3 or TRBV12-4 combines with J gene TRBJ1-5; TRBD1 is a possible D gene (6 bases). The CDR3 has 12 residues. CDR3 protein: CASSRNQGRLFF. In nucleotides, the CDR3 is TGTGCCAGCAGTCGAAACCAGGGGCGGCTTTTTTTT.

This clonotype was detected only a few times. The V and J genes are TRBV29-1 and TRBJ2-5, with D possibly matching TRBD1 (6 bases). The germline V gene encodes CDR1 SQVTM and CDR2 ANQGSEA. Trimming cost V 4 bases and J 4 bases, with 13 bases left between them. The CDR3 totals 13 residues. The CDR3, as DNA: TGCAGCGTTGTAAGGACAGAGGCAGAGACCCAGTACTTC. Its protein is CSVVRTEAETQYF.

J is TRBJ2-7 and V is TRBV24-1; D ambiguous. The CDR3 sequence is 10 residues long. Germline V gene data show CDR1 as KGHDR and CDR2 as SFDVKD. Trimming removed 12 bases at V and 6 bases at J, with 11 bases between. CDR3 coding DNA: TGTGCCGAGACCCCATCCGAGCAGTACGTC. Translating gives CAETPSEQYV.

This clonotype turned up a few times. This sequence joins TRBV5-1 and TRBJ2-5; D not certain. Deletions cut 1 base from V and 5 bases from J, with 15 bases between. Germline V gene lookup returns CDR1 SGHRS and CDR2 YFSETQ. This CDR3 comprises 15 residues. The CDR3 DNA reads TGCGCCAGCAGCTTGCTATCAGCTGGGATGGAGACCCAGTACTTC. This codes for CASSLLSAGMETQYF.

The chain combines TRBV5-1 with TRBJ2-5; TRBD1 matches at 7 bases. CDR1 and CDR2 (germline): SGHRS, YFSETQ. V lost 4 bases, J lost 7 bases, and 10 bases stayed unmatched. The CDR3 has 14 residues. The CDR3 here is CASSPGTERGTQYF. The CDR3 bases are TGCGCCAGCAGCCCAGGGACAGAACGGGGGACCCAGTACTTC.

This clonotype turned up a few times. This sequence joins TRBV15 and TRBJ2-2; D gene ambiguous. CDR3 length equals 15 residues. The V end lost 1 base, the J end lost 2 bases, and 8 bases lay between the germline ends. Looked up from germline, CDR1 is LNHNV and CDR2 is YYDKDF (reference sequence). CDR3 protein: CATSRARFNTGELFF. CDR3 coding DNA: TGTGCCACCAGCAGAGCCAGATTTAACACCGGGGAGCTGTTTTTT.

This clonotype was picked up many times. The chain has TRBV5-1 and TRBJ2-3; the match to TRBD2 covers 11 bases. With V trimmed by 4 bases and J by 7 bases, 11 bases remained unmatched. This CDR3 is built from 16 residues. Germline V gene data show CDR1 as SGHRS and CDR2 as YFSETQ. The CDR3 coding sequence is TGCGCCAGCAGCGAGACACTGACTAGCGGGGAGCATACGCAGTATTTT. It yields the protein CASSETLTSGEHTQYF. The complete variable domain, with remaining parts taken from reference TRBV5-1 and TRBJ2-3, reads KAGVTQTPRYLIKTRGQQVTLSCSPISGHRSVSWYQQTPGQGLQFLFEYFSETQRNKGNFPGRFSGRQFSNSRSEMNVSTLELGDSALYLCASSETLTSGEHTQYFGPGTRLTVL.

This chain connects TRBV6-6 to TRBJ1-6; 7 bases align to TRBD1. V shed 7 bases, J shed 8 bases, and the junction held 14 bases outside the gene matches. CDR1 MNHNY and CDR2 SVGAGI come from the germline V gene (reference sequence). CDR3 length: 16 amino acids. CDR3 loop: CASNLRGKGAYSPLHF. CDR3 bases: TGTGCCAGCAATCTCCGAGGGAAGGGGGCTTATTCACCCCTCCACTTT.

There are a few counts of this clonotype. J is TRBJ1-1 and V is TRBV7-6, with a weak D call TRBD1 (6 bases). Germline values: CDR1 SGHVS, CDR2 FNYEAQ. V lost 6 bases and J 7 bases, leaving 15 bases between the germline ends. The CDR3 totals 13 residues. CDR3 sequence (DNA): TGTGCCAGCAGTTTCGAAAGGGGGAATGAAGCTTTCTTT. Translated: CASSFERGNEAFF. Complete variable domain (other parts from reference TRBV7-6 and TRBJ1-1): GAGVSQSPRYKVTKRGQDVALRCDPISGHVSLYWYRQALGQGPEFLTYFNYEAQQDKSGLPNDRFSAERPEGSISTLTIQRTEQRDSAMYRCASSFERGNEAFFGQGTRLTVV.